This TCR beta chain was profiled in a study of Graves' ophthalmopathy and Graves' hyperthyroidism (dated by TCRdb to 2017 to 2018). Concerning the study at large: Peripheral blood was collected before any treatment was given, at the time of initial diagnosis. TCR beta repertoire signatures were used to distinguish Graves' ophthalmopathy from Graves' hyperthyroidism and to predict progression to ophthalmopathy. In total, 135 blood samples were TCR-sequenced: 43 ophthalmopathy, under 80 hyperthyroidism and some 17 hyperthyroidism-to-ophthalmopathy patients. To explore V-J signatures that separate ophthalmopathy from hyperthyroidism, a discovery set of about 100 patients was enrolled, consisting of approximately 45 with ophthalmopathy and about 60 with stable hyperthyroidism. An independent validation cohort was composed of around 19 hyperthyroidism patients and roughly 16 patients who later progressed from hyperthyroidism to ophthalmopathy. In five or six hyperthyroidism patients, the T-cell repertoires found in thyroid tissue were compared with those found in blood. After sampling, hyperthyroidism patients received methimazole starting at 30 mg daily, and ophthalmopathy patients received high-dose intravenous methylprednisolone. The 75 to 100 discovery patients were randomly split 7:3 into training and test sets. Overall study results and their limits: In cross-validation, the 13-signature model distinguished ophthalmopathy from stable hyperthyroidism with around 90% sensitivity and about 81% specificity, while in the test set the corresponding values were about 80% and 75%. Sample size was not statistically predetermined, and group allocation was not concealed from the investigators. Most of the expanded thyroid clonotypes with a frequency above 0.001 were also detected in blood, and it was suggested that the thyroid immune response may be reflected by blood repertoires. In validation, the model predicted ophthalmopathy progression with roughly 68% sensitivity and 72.22% specificity; roughly 11 predicted patients were CT-confirmed with GO in a median of around 6 months.

For repertoire sequencing, TCR beta CDR3 regions were amplified from RNA transcripts. The first round of RT-PCR was done with HTBI primers and the Qiagen OneStep RT-PCR kit, and was followed by a second round of multiplex PCR, then size selection and purification. Libraries were sequenced paired-end with 100 bp reads on an Illumina HiSeq2000. The original pipeline was this. SOAPnuke was used to process the reads, throwing out any read that had adapters, had uncalled bases, had a mean Phred below 15, or lacked an exact constant-primer or identifier match. High-quality paired reads were merged with COPE v1.2.5. Clonotypes were defined as unique nucleotide sequences and were aligned to IMGT TRB V, D and J references using MiTCR v1.1. The analysis was limited to V-J combinations with a frequency above 0.0001, which together covered 99.2% of repertoires. A TCR clonal expansion and chaos score per V-J combination was defined as the ratio of F50 clonal expansion to chaos observed in the TCRdist matrix. Welch's t-statistics and random forest were used to reduce features to over ten V-J combinations, which were fed into a naive Bayes classifier. The similarity between thyroid and blood repertoires was quantified using the Morisita-Horn index. TCRdb took the public reads, trimmed them with fastp at Q25, ran MiXCR for clone calling and kept in-frame beta chains. Each CDR3 protein appears once, grouped with its most common genes and DNA. For this entry, the V and J calls and clone size follow TCRdb and not the study's own pipeline. The sample table shows fewer than 650,000 distinct CDR3 sequences, and over 20% are seen once. Around 7% of the sample comes from the top ten.

The CDR3 holds 17 amino acids from the cysteine to the phenylalanine. Only CDR3 DNA remains: 51 bases, in frame from the first base. At the junction V is shortened by 3 bases and J by 6 bases; bases outside the gene matches: 12. CDR1 and CDR2 are drawn from the germline V gene: MDHEN, SYDVKM. A patient counted as having stable hyperthyroidism if there was no progression to ophthalmopathy within 18 months of follow-up. The hyperthyroidism patients were 18 to 65 years old and newly diagnosed, with a disease duration of less than 2 months. Patients with other autoimmune diseases, uncontrolled infections, pregnancy or lactation were excluded from the study. Diagnosis was based on clinical symptoms, serum thyroxine, TRAb, thyroid ultrasound and orbital computed tomography. Using Ficoll-Paque density gradient centrifugation, PBMCs were isolated from less than 11 ml of fresh peripheral blood. Trizol reagent was used to extract the total RNA, and its quality was then checked on an Agilent 2100 Bioanalyzer.

A remark on this clonotype: Its antigen is unknown. Base qualities were left out, and no much larger clone turns up one base away.

The specimen sequenced was peripheral blood. The sequence derives from a woman aged 18-29 years with stable Graves' hyperthyroidism. Some clones in this sample may be carry-over from other donors' samples. Donor details come from another sample of the same person, matched by shared clones. The rearranged chain carries TRBV28 and TRBJ1-2, with 11 bases matching TRBD1. Here is the DNA: TGTGCCAGCAGTTTTTTCGGGGAAGGACAGGGGGCTCATGGCTACACCTTC. Its product reads: CASSFFGEGQGAHGYTF.